Sequencing of this T cell receptor beta chain was carried out in a study of blood T cell repertoires in COVID-19 (dated by TCRdb to about 2020). At the level of the whole study: Samples from collaborators originated in the United States, Italy and Spain and spanned both the acute and convalescent phases of COVID-19. The prospective study material was composed of cDNA or gDNA derived from T cells, B-cell-depleted T cells, or PBMCs. Deeply sampled blood TCRbeta repertoires from subjects exposed to, actively infected with, or recovered from COVID-19 were included in the dataset. A freely available public database, intended as a resource for researchers studying the immune response to SARS-CoV-2, is where the repertoires were released. Samples came from the ongoing ImmuneRACE study (first 160 participants) plus 1,254 subjects from 6 global collaborators. A de-identified subject ID, COVID-19 status, age in years and sex were almost always included in the sample metadata. Where HLA class I and class II types were available, the types were taken from metadata supplied by the sample provider, not from assay-based typing. Overall study results and their limits: The amount of clinical and demographic metadata varied by source and participant and was provided uncurated.

For this clone: What antigen it recognizes has not been identified. Within one base of it there is no much larger clone, and no base qualities were kept.

TCRbeta CDR3 regions were amplified from genomic DNA by means of the immunoSEQ Assay, a bias-controlled multiplex PCR. As for how the authors treated the data: Within the assay, amplification of reference gene primers was used to estimate how many nucleated cells each sample contained. To quantify the absolute abundance of each unique TCRbeta CDR3 rearrangement, sequence reads were collapsed and filtered. For each sample, productive Simpson clonality was calculated as the square root of Simpson's diversity index over productive rearrangements. The immuneACCESS repertoire file appears here via TCRdb, limited to in-frame rearrangements. These files lack a portion of the clones; in checked studies, under half of the deficit traces to unresolved V genes, and the cause of the others is not known. From that table come the V and J calls and clone size; the DNA was used to work out D and trimming. This sample has under 250,000 clones in its table, and 86% of those were observed once. The top ten constitute around 1.5% of the sample.

The trim is 0 bases for V and 8 bases for J, with a gap of 12 bases between the germline ends. CDR1 SGHRS and CDR2 YFSETQ were looked up in the germline V gene. The CDR3 goes from the cysteine to the phenylalanine over 14 residues. Only CDR3 DNA is held: 42 bases, read in frame from base 1. Another Seattle source contributed samples from volunteer blood donors who had recovered from COVID-19. Collaborating institutions collected whole blood in K2EDTA tubes following their own protocols. For TCRbeta analysis, collaborator samples were shipped as frozen whole blood, as isolated PBMCs, or as DNA extracted from either sample type.

The chain was built from TRBV5-1 and TRBJ1-3; a tentative D call is TRBD1 (6 bases match). Sequencing was done on a sample of peripheral blood. The clonotype comes from a woman aged 55 to 70 who had recovered from COVID-19. The CDR3 has the sequence CASSLAQGIDTIYF. The bases are TGCGCCAGCAGCTTGGCCCAGGGGATAGACACCATATATTTT.